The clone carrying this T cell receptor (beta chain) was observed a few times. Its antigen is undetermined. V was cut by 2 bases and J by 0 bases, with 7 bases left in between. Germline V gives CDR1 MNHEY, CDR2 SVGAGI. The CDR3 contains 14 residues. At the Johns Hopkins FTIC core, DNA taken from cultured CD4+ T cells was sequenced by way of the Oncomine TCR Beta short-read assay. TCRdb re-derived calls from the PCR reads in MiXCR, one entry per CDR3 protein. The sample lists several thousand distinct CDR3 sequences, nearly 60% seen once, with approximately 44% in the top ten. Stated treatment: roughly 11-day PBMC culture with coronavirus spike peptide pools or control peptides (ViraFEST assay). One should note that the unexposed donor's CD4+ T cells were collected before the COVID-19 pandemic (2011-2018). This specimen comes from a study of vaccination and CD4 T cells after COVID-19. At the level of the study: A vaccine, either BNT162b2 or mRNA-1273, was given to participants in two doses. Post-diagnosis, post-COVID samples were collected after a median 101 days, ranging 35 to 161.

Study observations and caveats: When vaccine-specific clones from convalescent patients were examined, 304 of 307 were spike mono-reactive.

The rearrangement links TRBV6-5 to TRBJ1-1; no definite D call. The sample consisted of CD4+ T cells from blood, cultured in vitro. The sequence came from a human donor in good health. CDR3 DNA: TGTGCCAGCAGTTACGGGCACCTGAACACTGAAGCTTTCTTT. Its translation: CASSYGHLNTEAFF.